This T cell receptor (beta chain) stems from a study of blood T cell repertoires in COVID-19. The ends were cut back, 4 bases at V and 0 bases at J, with 10 bases in the middle. Germline values: CDR1 LGHNA, CDR2 YNFKEQ. The CDR3 totals 15 residues. Libraries were prepared by immunoSEQ multiplex PCR; TCRdb keeps only in-frame clonotypes and omits some of them. The repertoire holds about 250,000 clones, with approximately 90% as singletons. This chain uses TRBV4-2 with TRBJ1-3; perhaps TRBD1 as D (5 bases). This receptor was identified in a woman aged 18-29 years who had recovered from COVID-19. The sample was PBMCs or T cells enriched from blood (not recorded which). CDR3 DNA sequence: TGTGCCAGCAGCCGAAAGGGGTACTCTGGAAACACCATATATTTT. Translated: CASSRKGYSGNTIYF.